This T cell receptor (beta chain) was obtained from a study of T cell clusters in autoimmune cytopenias. This clonotype registers medium-sized by frequency. Its matching antigen is unknown. TRB was amplified by touch-down multiplex PCR, primer pools A and B combined. TCRdb reanalyzed the multiplex PCR reads, giving one entry per CDR3 protein sequence and no DNA. The listing contains 10,000 to 15,000 distinct CDR3 sequences. Each sample's input was approximately 0.25 ug genomic DNA, 40,000 or so genome equivalents. Broader study findings: Compared with active autoimmune hepatitis patients, healthy donors showed approximately 3-fold more exclusive TRB clusters. The cluster-lack signature was not seen for secondary cytopenia versus chronic lymphocytic leukemia.

The CDR3 covers 13 residues. CDR1 is MNHEY and CDR2 is SVGAGI in the germline V gene. These same records also appear under a second study, on T cell repertoires in aging, cancer and after chemotherapy. That source adds: Age-matched healthy donors had significantly more diverse, less clonal blood TCR repertoires than untreated cancer patients. Median generation probability rose over the chemotherapy interval in each cancer cohort, suggesting rebound thymic output.

The chain employs TRBV6-5 and TRBJ2-7. This clonotype originated in a human donor in good health. The sample comprised peripheral blood. The CDR3 region is CASSYSVRYEQYF.